The following is a TCR beta chain sequence with its context. Original analysis: Reference gene primer amplification yielded estimated nucleated cell counts. Some clones are missing from TCRdb's copy, which holds only in-frame ones; the method was immunoSEQ multiplex PCR. D and trimming come from the DNA, and the V and J calls and clone size come from that table. Among about 51,000 clones, roughly 84% were seen once, and the ten largest hold 5.5% to 7.5%. This sample is part of a study of blood T cell repertoires in COVID-19. Overall study: Italy, Spain and the United States were the sources of the convalescent and acute COVID-19 samples. Nucleic acid was either cDNA or gDNA, and it came from T cells, B-cell-depleted T cells, or PBMCs.

Germline V CDR1 and CDR2: SEHNR, FQNEAQ (reference sequence). The ends lost 5 bases at V and 4 bases at J; junction bases unmatched: 7. The CDR3 extends over 14 amino acids. The sample consisted of peripheral blood. This chain uses TRBV7-9 with TRBJ1-1, with 7 bases matching TRBD1. The origin of this receptor is a middle-aged man with active COVID-19. The CDR3 bases are TGTGCCAGCAGCCAGCAGGGGGTGGGCACTGAAGCTTTCTTT. Amino acid sequence: CASSQQGVGTEAFF.